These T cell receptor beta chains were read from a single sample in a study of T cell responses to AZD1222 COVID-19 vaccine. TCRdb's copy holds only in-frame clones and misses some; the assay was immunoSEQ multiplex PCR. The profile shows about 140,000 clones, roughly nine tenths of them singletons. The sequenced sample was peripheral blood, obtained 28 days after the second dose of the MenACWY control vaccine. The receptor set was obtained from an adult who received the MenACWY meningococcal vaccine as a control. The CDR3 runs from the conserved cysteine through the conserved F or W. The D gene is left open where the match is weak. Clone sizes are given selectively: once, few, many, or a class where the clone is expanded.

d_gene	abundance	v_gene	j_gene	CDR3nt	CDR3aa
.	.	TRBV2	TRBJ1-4	TGTGCCAGCAGTGAAGGGGTGTCCGGTGAAAAACTGTTTTTT	CASSEGVSGEKLFF
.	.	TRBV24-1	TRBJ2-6	TGTGCCACCAGTGTCTCCGGGGCCAACGTCCTGACTTTC	CATSVSGANVLTF
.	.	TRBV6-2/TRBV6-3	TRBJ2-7	TGTGCCAGCAGTTACTCAGGGGTACAGGAGCAGTACTTC	CASSYSGVQEQYF
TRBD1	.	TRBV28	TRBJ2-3	TGTGCCAGCAGTCCGCCGGGACAGGGCACAGATACGCAGTATTTT	CASSPPGQGTDTQYF
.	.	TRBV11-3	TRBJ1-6	TGTGCCAGCAGCTTAGGGGACACTTCGACCAATTCACCCCTCCACTTT	CASSLGDTSTNSPLHF
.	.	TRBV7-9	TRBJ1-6	TGTGCCAGCAGCTATAGAACCGATAATTCACCCCTCCACTTT	CASSYRTDNSPLHF
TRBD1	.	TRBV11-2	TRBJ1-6	TGTGCCAGCAGCACACGGGACAGAAATTCACCCCTCCACTTT	CASSTRDRNSPLHF
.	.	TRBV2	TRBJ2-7	TGTGCCAGCAGTGAGCAGGGGAGCTCCTACGAGCAGTACTTC	CASSEQGSSYEQYF
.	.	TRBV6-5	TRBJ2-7	TGTGCCAGCAATCTGGAGCCCAACTCCTACGAGCAGTACTTC	CASNLEPNSYEQYF
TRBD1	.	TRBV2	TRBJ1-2	TGTGCCAGAGCGGGACAGGGGCCCTATGGCTACACCTTC	CARAGQGPYGYTF
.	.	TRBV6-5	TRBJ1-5	TGTGCCAGCAAGGACATCAATCAGCCCCAGCATTTT	CASKDINQPQHF
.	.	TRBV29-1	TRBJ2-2	TGCAGCGTTGAAGGTGGTGGGCACGGGGAGCTGTTTTTT	CSVEGGGHGELFF
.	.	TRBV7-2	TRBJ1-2	TGTGCCAGCAGCTTCGACCCAACGGGGGGGTATGGCTACACCTTC	CASSFDPTGGYGYTF
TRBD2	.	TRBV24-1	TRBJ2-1	TGTGCCACCAGTCCGATCGGCGGGGGAAACAATGAGCAGTTCTTC	CATSPIGGGNNEQFF
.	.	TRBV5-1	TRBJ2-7	TGCGCCAGCAGCTTCCTGGACGCTGGCAACGAGCAGTACTTC	CASSFLDAGNEQYF
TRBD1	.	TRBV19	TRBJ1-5	TGTGCCAGTAGTTTGTTTCAGGGGGCAAGGCAGCCCCAGCATTTT	CASSLFQGARQPQHF
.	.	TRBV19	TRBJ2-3	TGTGCCAGTAGTCCGCACAGGGAGAGCACAGATACGCAGTATTTT	CASSPHRESTDTQYF
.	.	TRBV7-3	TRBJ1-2	TGTGCCAGCAGCTTAGGGGAGGTCGGGTATGGCTACACCTTC	CASSLGEVGYGYTF
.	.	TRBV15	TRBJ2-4	TGTGCCACCAGCAGAGTCGGACCCCTAGCCAAAAACATTCAGTACTTC	CATSRVGPLAKNIQYF
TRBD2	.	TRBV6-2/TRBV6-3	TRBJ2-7	TGTGCCAGCAGTTCCCTAGCGGGAGTAAACTACGAGCAGTACTTC	CASSSLAGVNYEQYF
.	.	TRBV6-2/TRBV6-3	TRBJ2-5	TGTGCCAGCAGTTACGGGTCAGACGATCAAGAGACCCAGTACTTC	CASSYGSDDQETQYF
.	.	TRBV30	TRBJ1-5	TGTGCCTGGAGTAGCGGGCAGGCCCCTAATCAGCCCCAGCATTTT	CAWSSGQAPNQPQHF
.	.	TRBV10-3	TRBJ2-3	TGTGCCTCCGAGAGCTCAGATACGCAGTATTTT	CASESSDTQYF
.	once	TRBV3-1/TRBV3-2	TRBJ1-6	TGTGCCAGCAGCCCACCTGGGAGGGGGAATTCACCCCTCCACTTT	CASSPPGRGNSPLHF
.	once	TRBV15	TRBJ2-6	TGTGCCACCAGCAGAGCGGGGTACGGGGCCAACGTCCTGACTTTC	CATSRAGYGANVLTF
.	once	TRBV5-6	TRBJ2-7	TGTGCCAGCAGCCCCCCGGGGCAGGGGAGGTACGAGCAGTACTTC	CASSPPGQGRYEQYF
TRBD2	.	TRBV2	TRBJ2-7	TGTGCCAGCACCCCAAAGGCGGGAGGGTTCTACGAGCAGTACTTC	CASTPKAGGFYEQYF
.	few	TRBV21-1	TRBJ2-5	TGTGCCAGCAGCAAAGCGGGGCCTCAAGAGACCCAGTACTTC	CASSKAGPQETQYF
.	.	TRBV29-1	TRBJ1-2	TGCAGCGTTGAAGATCCCAGTCCGCCCGGGTATGGCTACACCTTC	CSVEDPSPPGYGYTF
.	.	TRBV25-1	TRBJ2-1	TGTGCCAGCAGTGATCATACGGGGACCTACAATGAGCAGTTCTTC	CASSDHTGTYNEQFF
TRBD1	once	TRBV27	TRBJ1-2	TGTGCCAGCAGTCGTCAGACAGGGAACTATGGCTACACCTTC	CASSRQTGNYGYTF
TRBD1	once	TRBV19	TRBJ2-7	TGTGCCAGTAGTGTACAGGGGGGACTCTACGAGCAGTACTTC	CASSVQGGLYEQYF
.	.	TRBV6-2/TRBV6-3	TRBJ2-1	TGTGCCAGCAGTAAGAGGGGTGAAAATGAGCAGTTCTTC	CASSKRGENEQFF
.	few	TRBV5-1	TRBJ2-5	TGCGCCAGCAGCTTGCGGGGGACCTATGAAGAGACCCAGTACTTC	CASSLRGTYEETQYF
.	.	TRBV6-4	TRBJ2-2	TGTGCCAGCAGCGCCGTCGTTGGGGCGGGGGAGCTGTTTTTT	CASSAVVGAGELFF
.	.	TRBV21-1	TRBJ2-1	TGTGCCAGCAGGCTCACTAGCGGGAGTAAGCTAGGGCATGAGCAGTTCTTC	CASRLTSGSKLGHEQFF
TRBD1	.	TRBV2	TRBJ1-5	TGTGCCAGCAGGGGAGACAGGGCTCACCAGCCCCAGCATTTT	CASRGDRAHQPQHF
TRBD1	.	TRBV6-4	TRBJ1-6	TGTGCCAGCAGTGACTCCCAGGGGGCTAAGGGCAATTCACCCCTCCACTTT	CASSDSQGAKGNSPLHF
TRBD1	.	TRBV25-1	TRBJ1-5	TGTGCCAGCAGTGGCCTACAGGGGAACCAGCCCCAGCATTTT	CASSGLQGNQPQHF
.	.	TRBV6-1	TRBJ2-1	TGTGCCAGCAGTGTCTCCCAGGCCCCCTACAATGAGCAGTTCTTC	CASSVSQAPYNEQFF
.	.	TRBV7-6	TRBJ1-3	TGTGCCAGCAGCCCTGGGACGGCAAGCTCTGGAAACACCATATATTTT	CASSPGTASSGNTIYF
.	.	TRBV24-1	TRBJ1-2	TGTGCCACCAGTGATTTGCAGGGGTCAAGAGGCTACACCTTC	CATSDLQGSRGYTF
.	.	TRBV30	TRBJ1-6	TGTGCCTGGAGTGTACCGGGGCTCGATAATTCACCCCTCCACTTT	CAWSVPGLDNSPLHF
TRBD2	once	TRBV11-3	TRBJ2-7	TGTGCCAGCAGCCCGCCTGGGCGGGAGGGGCGGCAGTACTTC	CASSPPGREGRQYF
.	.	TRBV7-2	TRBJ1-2	TGTGCCAGCAGCCCCTCCGGGGGACAAAACTATGGCTACACCTTC	CASSPSGGQNYGYTF